The clone carrying this TCR beta chain was counted between two and nine times. Its antigen is as yet unknown. Sequencing used cDNA as its template, made by extracting RNA and reverse transcribing it. The table came from immunoSEQ multiplex PCR; TCRdb's copy has only in-frame clones and leaves some out. Found here are some 100,000 clones, around 47% of them singletons; the top ten hold roughly 18%. V lost 1 base to trimming and J lost 8 bases, with 8 bases between them. The germline gives CDR1 DFQATT, CDR2 SNEGSKA (reference sequence). The CDR3 consists of 11 residues. Sample treatment: oral pan-JAK inhibitor, 5-10 mg twice daily. The data are from a study of CD8+ T cells in alopecia areata. Study-wide findings and caveats: With patients, TCR sharing proved less clear than in mice, a difference possibly related to HLA. Clonality exceeded that of normal scalp in lesional scalp, most notably in alopecia totalis/universalis. Tofacitinib delivered significant drops in scalp clonality and in expanded CD8+ clones among the top 100.

The origin of this receptor is a human donor with alopecia areata. J is TRBJ1-2 and V is TRBV20-1; D call uncertain. The sequencing here drew on CD8+ T cells sorted from blood, taken at week 24, from a patient treated with tofacitinib. In nucleotides, the CDR3 is TGCAGTGCTAGAGCCAGTTACGGCTACACCTTC. It yields the protein CSARASYGYTF.